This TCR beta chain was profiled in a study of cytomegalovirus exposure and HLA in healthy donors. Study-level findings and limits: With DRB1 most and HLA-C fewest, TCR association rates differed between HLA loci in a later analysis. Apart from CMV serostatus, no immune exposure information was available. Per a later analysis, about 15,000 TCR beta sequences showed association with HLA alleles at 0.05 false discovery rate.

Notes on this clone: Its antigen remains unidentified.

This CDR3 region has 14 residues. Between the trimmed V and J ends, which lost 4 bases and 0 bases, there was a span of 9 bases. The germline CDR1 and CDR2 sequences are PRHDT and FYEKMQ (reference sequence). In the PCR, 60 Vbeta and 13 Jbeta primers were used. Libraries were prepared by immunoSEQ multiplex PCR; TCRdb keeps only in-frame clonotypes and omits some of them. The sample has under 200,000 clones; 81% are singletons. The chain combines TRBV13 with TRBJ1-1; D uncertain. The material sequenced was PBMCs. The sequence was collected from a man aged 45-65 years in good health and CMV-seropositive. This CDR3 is CASSSQALNTEAFF. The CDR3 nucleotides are TGTGCCAGCAGCTCCCAGGCCTTGAACACTGAAGCTTTCTTT.